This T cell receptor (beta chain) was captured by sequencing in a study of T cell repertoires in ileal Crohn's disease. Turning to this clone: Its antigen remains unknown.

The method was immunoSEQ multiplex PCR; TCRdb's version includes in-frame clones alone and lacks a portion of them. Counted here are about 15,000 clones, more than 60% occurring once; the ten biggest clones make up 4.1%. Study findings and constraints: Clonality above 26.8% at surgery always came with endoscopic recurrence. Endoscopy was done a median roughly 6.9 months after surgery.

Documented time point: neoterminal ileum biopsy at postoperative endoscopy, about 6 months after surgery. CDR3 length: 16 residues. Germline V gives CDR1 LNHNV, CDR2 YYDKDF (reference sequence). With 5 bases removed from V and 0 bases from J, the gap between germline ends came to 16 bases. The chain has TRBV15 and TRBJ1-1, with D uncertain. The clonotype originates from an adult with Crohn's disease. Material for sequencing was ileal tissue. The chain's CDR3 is CATSVAWVGLNTEAFF. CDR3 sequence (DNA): TGTGCCACCAGCGTCGCGTGGGTGGGGTTGAACACTGAAGCTTTCTTT.